These 23 T cell receptor beta chains originate from one sample sequenced in a study of radiation and T cells in renal cell carcinoma (TCRdb year 2020). Libraries were constructed by the immunoSEQ multiplex PCR assay. Sourced from immuneACCESS, this table was stored by TCRdb with only in-frame sequences that have V and J called. A share of the clones is absent; for the studies checked, an unresolved V gene accounts for under half, and the remainder has no known explanation. In all, the sample holds about 120,000 clones, and around 80% of those were seen once. Roughly 6% of the sample is held by the ten biggest clonotypes. In the paper's terms, the time point label means: blood 2 weeks post-SBRT. Sample treatment or condition, as interpreted from the label and publication: 15 Gy SBRT to primary tumor, nephrectomy 4 weeks later. Here the sequenced sample was blood, taken from a patient whose treatment included radiotherapy and nephrectomy. Receptors originate from a man aged 50 or older with renal cell carcinoma.

This chain uses TRBV6-5 with TRBJ1-3; D unclear. Per the germline V gene, CDR1 is MNHEY and CDR2 is SVGAGI. The CDR3 is 15 residues long. V shed 6 bases and J shed 4 bases, with 16 bases lying between them. The CDR3 DNA reads as TGTGCCAGCAGGGGCGGAAGTGGAGGCGGAAACACCATATATTTT. As protein: CASRGGSGGGNTIYF.

The CDR3 protein is CASSPTGQGYGYTF. Here the CDR3 DNA reads TGTGCCAGCAGCCCCACGGGACAGGGATATGGCTACACCTTC. The chain uses TRBV11-2 and TRBJ1-2; 9 bases match TRBD1. This CDR3 is built from 14 residues. Trimming removed 5 bases from V and 5 bases from J; junction bases left unmatched: 6. Germline CDR1 SGHAT, CDR2 FQNNGV.

J is TRBJ1-4 and V is TRBV9; perhaps TRBD1 as D (6 bases). V lost 0 bases and J lost 7, with 10 bases in between. Germline V gene lookup returns CDR1 SGDLS and CDR2 YYNGEE. This CDR3 is 14 amino acids long. Written as DNA, the CDR3 is TGTGCCAGCAGCGTAGATGGGGGCGGTGAAAAACTGTTTTTT. As protein: CASSVDGGGEKLFF.

V gene TRBV7-8 combines with J gene TRBJ2-3; D is undetermined. Trimming left V 3 bases short and J 0 bases short, with 10 bases between. The CDR3 runs to 15 residues. The germline V gene has CDR1 SGHVS and CDR2 FQNEAQ. CDR3 loop: CASSFIGDSTDTQYF. CDR3 sequence (DNA): TGTGCCAGCAGCTTTATCGGCGATAGCACAGATACGCAGTATTTT.

The CDR3 DNA sequence: TGTGCCAGCTTTGAGGTAGCGGATCAGTTCTTC. Translating it yields CASFEVADQFF. The chain couples TRBV2 to TRBJ2-1, with a possible D match to TRBD2 (6 bases). Looked up from germline, CDR1 is SNHLY and CDR2 is FYNNEI. This CDR3 is built from 11 residues. V lost 8 bases and J lost 13, with 15 bases in between.

This clone was counted once. The chain combines TRBV11-2 with TRBJ2-3; weak D call: TRBD2 (7 bases). Germline assignment: CDR1 SGHAT and CDR2 FQNNGV. V lost 4 bases, J lost 1 base, and 12 bases lay in between. The length of the CDR3 is 15 residues. For the CDR3, the DNA is TGTGCCAGCAGCTATCGAGGGGGGGGCACAGATACGCAGTATTTT. Protein: CASSYRGGGTDTQYF. Full variable domain (outside the CDR3, taken from reference TRBV11-2 and TRBJ2-3): EAGVAQSPRYKIIEKRQSVAFWCNPISGHATLYWYQQILGQGPKLLIQFQNNGVVDDSQLPKDRFSAERLKGVDSTLKIQPAKLEDSAVYLCASSYRGGGTDTQYFGPGTRLTVL.

V gene TRBV5-4 combines with J gene TRBJ2-5; TRBD1 might be the D (5 bases). The CDR3 runs 16 residues. Germline V gene lookup returns CDR1 SGHNT and CDR2 YYREEE (reference sequence). V was trimmed by 1 base and J by 4 bases, leaving 17 bases between them. The CDR3 DNA is TGTGCCAGCAGCTTGAAGGGCAGGGTTCAGGCAGAGACCCAGTACTTC. Encoded protein: CASSLKGRVQAETQYF.

This chain links TRBV12-5 with TRBJ2-1; D perhaps matches TRBD2 (6 bases). Germline CDR1 is LGHNT and CDR2 is FRNRAP. This CDR3 region has 17 residues. The V end was cut by 1 base, the J end by 7 bases, with 20 bases between. The CDR3 region is CASGLAILGGIRNEQFF. In DNA form, the CDR3 reads TGTGCTAGTGGTTTGGCGATCCTGGGCGGGATACGGAATGAGCAGTTCTTC.

The genes are TRBV6-7 and TRBJ1-2; D may be TRBD1 (5 bases). TRBV6-7 is an ORF, and what it does is uncertain. With 5 bases removed from V and 11 bases from J, the gap between germline ends came to 27 bases. The CDR3 is made up of 16 amino acids. CDR3 region: CASSTPFGTPGVRYTF. The CDR3 nucleotides are TGTGCCAGCAGTACCCCATTTGGGACCCCCGGCGTCCGTTACACCTTC.

There are many counts of this clone. V is TRBV7-9 and J is TRBJ1-1; D gene ambiguous. The CDR3 length is 11 residues. V was pared by 5 bases and J by 4 bases, with 5 bases between. Germline CDR1 and CDR2: SEHNR and FQNEAQ (reference sequence). For the CDR3, the DNA is TGTGCCAGCAGCCGGACCACTGAAGCTTTCTTT. This codes for CASSRTTEAFF.

The chain links TRBV18 to TRBJ2-7; 8 nucleotides align to TRBD1. Germline values: CDR1 KGHSH, CDR2 LQKENI. The CDR3 extends over 12 amino acids. V was pared by 5 bases and J by 5 bases, with 2 bases of the junction left unmatched. CDR3 sequence: CASSSTGDEQYF. The CDR3, as DNA: TGTGCCAGCTCATCGACAGGGGACGAGCAGTACTTC.

A note on this clone: At one of its ends the junction is not consistent with the germline gene, which may arise from a read error. The rearrangement links TRBV6-1 to TRBJ2-3, with D perhaps assigned TRBD1 or TRBD2 (5 bases each). This CDR3 is 10 amino acids long. In germline, CDR1 is MNHNS, CDR2 SASEGT. The CDR3 loop reads CAGGQGPPIF. CDR3 DNA: TGTGCCGGGGGTCAAGGGCCCCCAATTTTT.

The chain has TRBV27 and TRBJ2-5; 11 nucleotides line up with TRBD2. V lost 5 bases to trimming and J lost 2 bases; unmatched junction nucleotides: 4. From germline, CDR1 is MNHEY and CDR2 SMNVEV (reference sequence). The CDR3 loop spans 15 amino acids. CDR3 loop: CASSRLAGGQETQYF. The DNA of the CDR3 is TGTGCCAGCAGTCGGCTAGCGGGGGGACAAGAGACCCAGTACTTC.

This clone was observed once. V usage is TRBV7-2 and J usage is TRBJ1-1, with D tentatively TRBD1 (6 bases). From germline, CDR1 is SGHTA and CDR2 FQGNSA. Trimming took off 3 bases at V and 5 bases at J, with 13 bases between the two ends. The CDR3 contains 14 residues. The CDR3 sequence is CASSFLEGGTEAFF. The DNA of the CDR3 is TGTGCCAGCAGCTTCTTGGAGGGGGGGACTGAAGCTTTCTTT.

The chain is built from TRBV9 and TRBJ2-3; 7 nucleotides line up with TRBD2. V shed 5 bases, J shed 2 bases, and the junction held 5 bases outside the gene matches. Per the germline V gene, CDR1 is SGDLS and CDR2 is YYNGEE. The CDR3 spans 14 residues. The CDR3 loop is CASSATSYTDTQYF. The CDR3 DNA is TGTGCCAGCAGTGCGACTAGCTACACAGATACGCAGTATTTT.

The chain links TRBV6-6 to TRBJ2-7; 8 bases match TRBD1. The V segment lost 4 bases and the J segment 3 bases; nucleotides outside the gene matches: 2. The germline CDR1 and CDR2 sequences are MNHNY and SVGAGI (reference sequence). The CDR3 totals 13 residues. DNA of the CDR3: TGTGCCAGCAGTTTGGGGACAGGCTACGAGCAGTACTTC. Translated: CASSLGTGYEQYF.

The chain links TRBV6-1 to TRBJ1-2, with 7 positions matching TRBD1. The V gene end was trimmed by 2 bases and the J gene end by 6 bases; junction bases not matched to a gene: 12. CDR1 is MNHNS and CDR2 is SASEGT in the germline V gene. The CDR3 spans 16 residues. The CDR3 DNA reads TGTGCCAGCAGTGAACTACAGGGGCCGCCCTCCGATGGCTACACCTTC. It specifies CASSELQGPPSDGYTF.

V is TRBV7-9 and J is TRBJ1-4; the D is unclear. This CDR3 comprises 12 residues. V gave up 7 bases and J gave up 12 bases, with 15 bases separating them. Germline V gene data show CDR1 as SEHNR and CDR2 as FQNEAQ (reference sequence). DNA for the CDR3: TGTGCCAGCACCTTCGGGGTATCTGAACTGTTTTTT. Its protein product is CASTFGVSELFF.

The rearrangement uses TRBV5-8 and TRBJ2-5; 8 bases are shared with TRBD1. The V gene's germline CDR1 is SGHTS and CDR2 YDEGEE. The V segment lost 2 bases and the J segment 5 bases; nucleotides outside the gene matches: 14. The CDR3 totals 17 residues. The CDR3 coding sequence is TGTGCCAGCAGCTTAAGCAGGGGGCCCGCCGTACAGGAGACCCAGTACTTC. Translating it yields CASSLSRGPAVQETQYF.

V gene TRBV4-2 combines with J gene TRBJ1-5; tentative D call: TRBD1 (5 bases). Deletions cut 6 bases from V and 1 base from J, with 13 bases between. Per the germline V gene, CDR1 is LGHNA and CDR2 is YNFKEQ. CDR3 length: 15 residues. The CDR3 DNA reads TGTGCCAGCAGTGGTAGATCAGGGAGCAATCAGCCCCAGCATTTT. This codes for CASSGRSGSNQPQHF.

The rearrangement joins TRBV5-1 to TRBJ2-1, with 7 bases that match TRBD1. In germline, CDR1 is SGHRS, CDR2 YFSETQ. V trimming: 3 bases; J trimming: 8 bases; junction bases outside the gene matches: 5. The CDR3 is 13 residues long. Here the CDR3 DNA reads TGCGCCAGCAGCTCCTACAGGGGCGATGAGCAGTTCTTC. As protein: CASSSYRGDEQFF.

This rearrangement joins TRBV7-6 to TRBJ2-7; D not resolved. This CDR3 is 17 amino acids long. Looked up from germline, CDR1 is SGHVS and CDR2 is FNYEAQ. V lost 5 bases and J 0 bases, leaving 20 bases between the germline ends. CDR3 protein: CASSPGFGQTNSYEQYF. In DNA, the CDR3 is TGTGCCAGCAGCCCTGGGTTCGGGCAAACGAACTCCTACGAGCAGTACTTC.

The chain employs TRBV28 and TRBJ2-7; no clear D gene. Germline assignment: CDR1 MDHEN and CDR2 SYDVKM. Trimming took off 6 bases at V and 2 bases at J, with 5 bases between the two ends. The CDR3 is 11 amino acids. CDR3 in amino acids: CASSKTYEQYF. CDR3 DNA sequence: TGTGCCAGCAGCAAGACCTACGAGCAGTACTTC.